This T cell receptor (beta chain) was recorded in a study of post-analysis software for immune sequencing data. Findings and limits, study-wide: Co-batched samples clustered tightly together by F measure. Compared against controls, patients with multiple sclerosis displayed significantly lower normalized Chao1 diversity.

Built from TCR beta cDNA, the libraries had unique molecular identifiers in them. T cells numbering roughly 1 to 10 million yielded roughly 0.5 million cDNA molecules. TCRdb fed the PCR reads into MiXCR, producing one record per CDR3 protein. The table lists 150,000 to 200,000 distinct CDR3 sequences, 36% of them singletons. To note about this clonotype: Antigen unknown. An end of the junction does not agree with germline; a read error may underlie this.

The TCR originated in a girl aged 5 to 17 with multiple sclerosis. The source was blood, collected after autologous hematopoietic stem cell transplantation.

The CDR3 reads CAGSSRTGPYEQYF. The CDR3 nucleotides are TGTGCCGGCAGCTCAAGGACAGGGCCCTACGAGCAGTACTTC. The chain links TRBV7-2 to TRBJ2-7; 8 positions agree with TRBD1. Looked up from germline, CDR1 is SGHTA and CDR2 is FQGNSA. This CDR3 is 14 amino acids long.